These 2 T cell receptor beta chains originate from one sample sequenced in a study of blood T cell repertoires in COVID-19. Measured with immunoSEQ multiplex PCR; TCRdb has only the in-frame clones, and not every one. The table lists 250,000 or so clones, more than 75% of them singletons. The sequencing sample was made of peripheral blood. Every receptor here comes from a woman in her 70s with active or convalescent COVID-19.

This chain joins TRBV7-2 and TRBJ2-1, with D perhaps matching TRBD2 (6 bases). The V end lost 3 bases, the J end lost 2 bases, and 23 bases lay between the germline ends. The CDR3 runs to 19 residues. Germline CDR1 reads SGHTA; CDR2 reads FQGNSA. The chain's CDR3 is CASSFPAMDYLKTYNEQFF. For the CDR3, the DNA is TGTGCCAGCAGCTTCCCCGCTATGGACTACCTGAAAACCTACAATGAGCAGTTCTTC.

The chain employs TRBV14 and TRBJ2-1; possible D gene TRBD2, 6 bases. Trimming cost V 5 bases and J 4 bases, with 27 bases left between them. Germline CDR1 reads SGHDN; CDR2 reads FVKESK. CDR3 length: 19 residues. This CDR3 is CASSAKRGGVRSQYNEQFF. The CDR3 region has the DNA TGTGCCAGCAGCGCGAAAAGAGGAGGGGTCAGAAGCCAATACAATGAGCAGTTCTTC.